The 31 T cell receptor beta chains below all came from one sample that was sequenced in a study of Ad26.COV2.S vaccination and SARS-CoV-2 variants. The treatment is: roughly 20 received Ad26.COV2.S at low or high dose, single or two shots; about 5 received placebo; per-sample allocation not given. Sampling was done on day 63 after the first vaccine or placebo injection. The method was immunoSEQ multiplex PCR; TCRdb's version includes in-frame clones alone and lacks a portion of them. The sample carries some 300,000 clones, roughly 80% recorded once. Specimen: peripheral blood, collected in a trial of Ad26.COV2.S vaccine versus placebo. These receptors were obtained from a person aged 18-65 years who received the Ad26.COV2.S COVID-19 vaccine or a placebo.

The V call is TRBV5-1, the J call TRBJ2-7, with D perhaps being TRBD1 or TRBD2 (6 bases each). Trimming shortened V by 5 bases and J by 3 bases, and 9 bases separated the two germline ends. The germline V gene has CDR1 SGHRS and CDR2 YFSETQ. This CDR3 comprises 12 residues. CDR3 amino acids: CASREGVYEQYF. The CDR3 DNA is TGCGCCAGCAGGGAGGGGGTCTACGAGCAGTACTTC.

The chain uses TRBV7-8 and TRBJ2-7; 9 bases are a match to TRBD1. The CDR3 has 12 residues. V dropped 5 bases and J dropped 11; count of bases not matched to a gene: 7. The germline V gene encodes CDR1 SGHVS and CDR2 FQNEAQ. CDR3 region: CASSTNTGGEYF. The DNA of the CDR3 is TGTGCCAGCAGCACAAACACAGGGGGCGAGTACTTC.

V is TRBV4-2 and J is TRBJ2-3, with TRBD1 identical over 9 bases. Germline CDR1 and CDR2: LGHNA and YNFKEQ. The CDR3 covers 17 residues. V was clipped by 3 bases and J by 6 bases; unmatched bases: 13. The CDR3 protein is CASSHTLGTGTQDTQYF. The CDR3 coding sequence is TGTGCCAGCAGCCATACACTTGGGACAGGGACCCAGGATACGCAGTATTTT.

The rearrangement uses TRBV4-2 and TRBJ2-1, with 12 nucleotides matching TRBD2. This CDR3 region has 18 residues. The ends lost 3 bases at V and 4 bases at J; junction bases unmatched: 10. The V gene's germline CDR1 is LGHNA and CDR2 YNFKEQ. CDR3 sequence (DNA): TGTGCCAGCAGCCAGAGATCAGGGACTAGCGGGTTTTACAATGAGCAGTTCTTC. It translates to CASSQRSGTSGFYNEQFF.

The gene calls are TRBV5-4 and TRBJ2-7, with D hard to call. Per the germline V gene, CDR1 is SGHNT and CDR2 is YYREEE (reference sequence). The CDR3 spans 13 residues. V lost 10 bases to trimming and J lost 2 bases, with 16 bases between them. The CDR3: CAARTWLAYEQYF. CDR3 bases: TGTGCCGCGCGGACGTGGCTAGCCTACGAGCAGTACTTC.

This rearrangement joins TRBV4-2 to TRBJ2-1; D is perhaps TRBD1 or TRBD2 (6 bases each). Per germline, CDR1 LGHNA and CDR2 YNFKEQ. The ends were cut back, 1 base at V and 0 bases at J, with 10 bases in the middle. The length of the CDR3 is 16 residues. The CDR3 loop is CASSQGGASSYNEQFF. The DNA of the CDR3 is TGTGCCAGCAGCCAAGGGGGGGCGAGCTCCTACAATGAGCAGTTCTTC.

The chain is built from TRBV6-5 and TRBJ1-4; D unresolved. The CDR3 loop spans 16 amino acids. Trimming pared 0 bases from V and 8 bases from J, leaving 16 bases between. Per germline, CDR1 MNHEY and CDR2 SVGAGI. The CDR3 DNA reads as TGTGCCAGCAGTTACTCGATTACACCGATGAGGGAAAAACTGTTTTTT. As protein: CASSYSITPMREKLFF.

The CDR3 nucleotides read TGTGCCAGCAGTGGGATTTACGAGCAGTACTTC. Its translation is CASSGIYEQYF. The chain is built from TRBV3-1 (or the pseudogene TRBV3-2) and TRBJ2-7; D is unclear. CDR1 and CDR2 from the germline V gene are LGHDT and YNNKEL (reference sequence). This CDR3 contains 11 residues. Trimming cost V 6 bases and J 4 bases, with 7 bases left between them.

The gene calls are TRBV19 and TRBJ1-1; D is unclear. V was pared by 6 bases and J by 1 base, with 9 bases between. The V gene's germline CDR1 is LNHDA and CDR2 SQIVND (reference sequence). The CDR3 is 13 amino acids. Here the CDR3 reads CASRVVGNTEAFF. CDR3 DNA: TGTGCCAGTAGAGTAGTGGGGAACACTGAAGCTTTCTTT.

The rearrangement uses TRBV5-4 and TRBJ2-7; TRBD2 agrees at 9 bases. V lost 2 bases to trimming and J lost 5 bases; unmatched junction nucleotides: 11. The germline CDR1 and CDR2 sequences are SGHNT and YYREEE (reference sequence). The CDR3 consists of 16 residues. As DNA, the CDR3 is TGTGCCAGCAGCTTTTGGCGGGGGGGCCGGGCCGACGAGCAGTACTTC. Protein: CASSFWRGGRADEQYF.

This rearrangement joins TRBV7-9 to TRBJ2-2, with 9 bases that match TRBD2. Per the germline V gene, CDR1 is SEHNR and CDR2 is FQNEAQ (reference sequence). CDR3 size: 16 residues. V gave up 3 bases and J gave up 7 bases; unmatched junction bases: 9. CDR3: CASSFRTSDWGGELFF. The DNA of the CDR3 is TGTGCCAGCAGCTTCAGGACTAGCGATTGGGGCGGGGAGCTGTTTTTT.

The chain uses TRBV5-1 and TRBJ2-7; D ambiguous. The V end lost 0 bases, the J end lost 5 bases, and 9 bases lay between the germline ends. Germline lookup yields CDR1 SGHRS and CDR2 YFSETQ. The CDR3 has 13 amino acids. The CDR3 bases are TGCGCCAGCAGCTTGGCCGATAGGGACGAGCAGTACTTC. The encoded protein is CASSLADRDEQYF.

This clone has a single count. This chain links TRBV27 with TRBJ1-1, with 9 bases matching TRBD1. With V trimmed by 4 bases and J by 4 bases, 7 bases remained unmatched. This CDR3 is built from 15 residues. From germline, CDR1 is MNHEY and CDR2 SMNVEV (reference sequence). The CDR3 region has the DNA TGTGCCAGCAGTTGCTACAGGGGGCTAGGCACTGAAGCTTTCTTT. Translated, it gives CASSCYRGLGTEAFF.

The chain carries TRBV5-5 and TRBJ2-2; 9 bases are a match to TRBD1. The germline gives CDR1 SGHKS, CDR2 YYEKEE (reference sequence). The CDR3 runs 16 residues. The J segment lost 1 base and the V segment lost 3 bases, leaving 4 bases of the junction unmatched. The DNA for the CDR3 is TGTGCCAGCAGCTCTCAGACAGGGGGGAACACCGGGGAGCTGTTTTTT. Protein product: CASSSQTGGNTGELFF. Full variable domain (remainder filled in from reference TRBV5-5 and TRBJ2-2): DAGVTQSPTHLIKTRGQQVTLRCSPISGHKSVSWYQQVLGQGPQFIFQYYEKEERGRGNFPDRFSARQFPNYSSELNVNALLLGDSALYLCASSSQTGGNTGELFFGEGSRLTVL.

The chain couples TRBV4-1 to TRBJ2-1; D possibly corresponds to TRBD2 (6 bases). Germline values: CDR1 MGHRA, CDR2 YSYEKL. This CDR3 contains 14 residues. Trimming took 2 bases from V and 8 from J, leaving 13 bases between them. CDR3: CASSQRSTGDEQFF. In DNA form, the CDR3 reads TGCGCCAGCAGCCAACGGTCGACGGGGGATGAGCAGTTCTTC.

As DNA, the CDR3 is TGCGCCAGCAGCCAGCAGGGCTTGAGGAATGAAAAACTGTTTTTT. It codes for CASSQQGLRNEKLFF. The V call is TRBV4-1, the J call TRBJ1-4; TRBD1 might be the D (5 bases). Germline V gives CDR1 MGHRA, CDR2 YSYEKL. This CDR3 is 15 amino acids long. V was trimmed by 3 bases and J by 5 bases, leaving 13 bases between them.

The chain has TRBV3-1 (or the pseudogene TRBV3-2) and TRBJ2-2; D tentatively fits TRBD1 or TRBD2 (5 bases each). V was cut by 1 base and J by 7 bases, with 13 bases left in between. The CDR3 covers 15 residues. Germline V gene data show CDR1 as LGHDT and CDR2 as YNNKEL (reference sequence). CDR3 region: CASSQGVGVGGELFF. CDR3 bases: TGTGCCAGCAGCCAAGGTGTGGGGGTTGGCGGGGAGCTGTTTTTT.

The gene calls are TRBV6-5 and TRBJ2-6, with D possibly being TRBD1 or TRBD2 (5 bases each). CDR3 length: 14 amino acids. V lost 7 bases and J 2 bases, leaving 9 bases between the germline ends. Looked up from germline, CDR1 is MNHEY and CDR2 is SVGAGI. CDR3: CASKRGTGANVLTF. The DNA of the CDR3 is TGTGCCAGCAAGAGGGGTACTGGGGCCAACGTCCTGACTTTC.

The chain recombines TRBV27 with TRBJ2-7, with 10 bases aligning to TRBD1. CDR1 is MNHEY and CDR2 is SMNVEV in the germline V gene (reference sequence). The CDR3 runs to 14 residues. With 5 bases clipped from V and 5 bases from J, the junction kept 6 bases outside the gene matches. CDR3 loop: CASSLRQGAHEQYF. The CDR3 DNA reads TGTGCCAGCAGTCTTAGACAGGGGGCGCACGAGCAGTACTTC.

The V call is TRBV24-1, the J call TRBJ2-7; tentatively, D is TRBD1 or TRBD2 (5 bases each). V was shortened by 2 bases and J by 3 bases, with 13 bases between the two germline ends. The CDR3 covers 15 residues. Germline V CDR1 and CDR2: KGHDR, SFDVKD. This chain's CDR3 is CATSDSGTNYYEQYF. The CDR3 DNA reads as TGTGCCACCAGTGATTCCGGGACGAACTACTACGAGCAGTACTTC.

In this sample, this clone turned up a few times. This chain uses TRBV5-1 with TRBJ1-6; no definite D call. CDR1 SGHRS and CDR2 YFSETQ come from the germline V gene. This CDR3 region has 16 residues. The ends were cut back, 0 bases at V and 0 bases at J, with 7 bases in the middle. The CDR3 nucleotides read TGCGCCAGCAGCTTGGTGGGGAGCTCCTATAATTCACCCCTCCACTTT. Translated: CASSLVGSSYNSPLHF.

The chain uses TRBV10-3 and TRBJ1-2, with TRBD1 matching over 11 bases. The ends lost 6 bases at V and 3 bases at J; junction bases unmatched: 3. The CDR3 runs to 14 residues. Germline assignment: CDR1 ENHRY and CDR2 SYGVKD. The CDR3 nucleotides are TGTGCCATCAGCGGGGACAGGGGGGACTATGGCTACACCTTC. It is translated as CAISGDRGDYGYTF.

This clone came up a few times. The genes are TRBV19 and TRBJ1-6; TRBD1 might be the D (6 bases). The CDR3 length is 12 residues. CDR1 is LNHDA, CDR2 SQIVND, per germline (reference sequence). With 8 bases removed from V and 13 bases from J, the gap between germline ends came to 15 bases. The CDR3 sequence: CASRRQDRPLHF. In nucleotides, the CDR3 is TGTGCCAGTCGGAGACAGGATAGGCCCCTCCACTTT.

This chain uses TRBV21-1 with TRBJ1-5; no DNA check was done on the table's D call, TRBD1. TRBV21-1 is described as a pseudogene. CDR3 length: 18 amino acids. As DNA, the CDR3 is TGTGCCAGCAGCATTGGCGGTACAGGGCCTTGTAGCAATCAGCCCCAGCATTTT. Translated: CASSIGGTGPCSNQPQHF.

This chain links TRBV3-1 (or the pseudogene TRBV3-2) with TRBJ2-7, with D possibly being TRBD2 (7 bases). V was trimmed by 1 base and J by 7 bases, leaving 17 bases between them. This CDR3 region has 15 residues. Germline CDR1 is LGHDT and CDR2 is YNNKEL (reference sequence). The CDR3 nucleotides read TGTGCCAGCAGCCAAGTCCACGGGGGGCAGGGGGAGCAGTACTTC. Amino acid sequence: CASSQVHGGQGEQYF.

The rearrangement links TRBV30 to TRBJ2-1; weak D call: TRBD1 (5 bases). The CDR3 sequence is 13 residues long. V dropped 5 bases and J dropped 12 bases, with 20 bases sitting between them. The germline gives CDR1 GTSNPN, CDR2 SVGIG (reference sequence). CDR3 coding DNA: TGTGCCTGGGGATATATCCAGGGTCAGGCGCAGTTCTTC. Amino acid sequence: CAWGYIQGQAQFF. The entire variable domain, with the rest obtained from reference TRBV30 and TRBJ2-1, is as follows: SQTIHQWPATLVQPVGSPLSLECTVEGTSNPNLYWYRQAAGRGLQLLFYSVGIGQISSEVPQNLSASRPQDRQFILSSKKLLLSDSGFYLCAWGYIQGQAQFFGPGTRLTVL.

CDR3 nucleotides: TGTGCCAGCAGCTGGACAGGGAACACCGGGGAGCTGTTTTTT. Translating it yields CASSWTGNTGELFF. This chain connects TRBV7-6 to TRBJ2-2; 7 bases map to TRBD1. The CDR3 has 14 residues. The V segment lost 4 bases and the J segment 1 base; nucleotides outside the gene matches: 0. CDR1 and CDR2 from the germline V gene are SGHVS and FNYEAQ.

This chain links TRBV6-6 with TRBJ2-1; 7 nucleotides agree with TRBD2. J lost 9 bases, V lost 6 bases, and 8 bases had no gene match. Germline CDR1 reads MNHNY; CDR2 reads SVGAGI (reference sequence). This CDR3 is built from 13 residues. The CDR3 sequence: CASSSAGVGEQFF. DNA for the CDR3: TGTGCCAGCAGCTCGGCGGGGGTGGGTGAGCAGTTCTTC.

The chain employs TRBV4-1 and TRBJ2-7, with D possibly matching TRBD2 (7 bases). Germline V gene sequence: CDR1 MGHRA, CDR2 YSYEKL. The CDR3 contains 15 residues. The germline V and J ends were trimmed by 0 bases and 4 bases, with 13 bases remaining between them. DNA of the CDR3: TGCGCCAGCAGCCAAGATTCGGGGGGCGGGTACGAGCAGTACTTC. Its protein product is CASSQDSGGGYEQYF.

V gene TRBV18 combines with J gene TRBJ1-1; 7 bases align to TRBD1. The junction had 4 bases not matched to a gene; V was cut back by 3 bases and J by 0 bases. Germline CDR1 reads KGHSH; CDR2 reads LQKENI. This CDR3 is 15 amino acids long. CDR3 sequence: CASSPAGQLNTEAFF. Here the CDR3 DNA reads TGTGCCAGCTCACCCGCGGGACAGTTGAACACTGAAGCTTTCTTT. Variable domain in full (rest from reference TRBV18 and TRBJ1-1): NAGVMQNPRHLVRRRGQEARLRCSPMKGHSHVYWYRQLPEEGLKFMVYLQKENIIDESGMPKERFSAEFPKEGPSILRIQQVVRGDSAAYFCASSPAGQLNTEAFFGQGTRLTVV.

The chain couples TRBV18 to TRBJ1-2; perhaps TRBD1 as D (5 bases). Germline V lookup: CDR1 KGHSH, CDR2 LQKENI. The ends were cut back, 3 bases at V and 6 bases at J, with 8 bases in the middle. The CDR3 is 12 residues long. The CDR3 sequence is CASSPLGDGYTF. In nucleotides, the CDR3 is TGTGCCAGCTCACCCCTGGGGGATGGCTACACCTTC.